The 23 T cell receptor beta chains listed next were all sequenced from one sample in a study of PD-L1 blockade in urothelial cancer. Documented time point: pretreatment peripheral blood. Clones were read by immunoSEQ multiplex PCR, and TCRdb kept only the in-frame ones, dropping some. The sample has approximately 94,000 clones, around 87% seen once. The sample consisted of PBMCs, taken around atezolizumab (anti-PD-L1) treatment. The receptors were sampled from a man aged 60-69 years with urothelial cancer.

CDR3 bases: TGTGCCAGCAGCTTTCAGGAGGTAGAGACCCAGTACTTC. It translates to CASSFQEVETQYF. The V and J genes are TRBV7-2 and TRBJ2-5; possible D gene TRBD2, 5 bases. Germline assignment: CDR1 SGHTA and CDR2 FQGNSA. V was pared by 3 bases and J by 4 bases, with 9 bases between. The CDR3 runs to 13 residues.

The chain links TRBV18 to TRBJ2-2, with a possible D match to TRBD1 (5 bases). V lost 2 bases and J 6 bases, leaving 13 bases between the germline ends. Germline values: CDR1 KGHSH, CDR2 LQKENI. CDR3 length equals 15 residues. CDR3 residues: CASSPDTQGSGELFF. In nucleotides, the CDR3 is TGTGCCAGCTCACCAGACACTCAGGGTTCCGGGGAGCTGTTTTTT.

The chain has TRBV19 and TRBJ1-2; 7 bases align to TRBD1. The CDR3 spans 13 residues. V shed 6 bases and J 6 bases; nucleotides not matched to a gene: 7. The germline V gene has CDR1 LNHDA and CDR2 SQIVND (reference sequence). DNA of the CDR3: TGTGCCAGTAGCCCACCGACAGGGAATGGCTACACCTTC. Translation: CASSPPTGNGYTF.

The V and J genes are TRBV28 and TRBJ1-1, with 11 positions matching TRBD1. CDR1 and CDR2 (germline): MDHEN, SYDVKM. Unmatched junction bases numbered 10, after V lost 5 bases and J lost 5 bases. This CDR3 has 16 residues. This chain's CDR3 is CASSPSLGTGGTEAFF. In nucleotides, the CDR3 is TGTGCCAGCAGTCCCTCCCTGGGGACAGGGGGGACTGAAGCTTTCTTT.

The genes are TRBV29-1 and TRBJ2-2; maybe TRBD2 (6 bases). The CDR3 sequence is 13 residues long. The germline V gene has CDR1 SQVTM and CDR2 ANQGSEA. The germline V and J ends were trimmed by 3 bases and 4 bases, with 9 bases remaining between them. CDR3 loop: CSVDQGGTGELFF. CDR3 bases: TGCAGCGTTGACCAGGGAGGCACCGGGGAGCTGTTTTTT.

This clone appeared a single time. This chain joins TRBV7-2 and TRBJ2-1, with TRBD2 matching 8 bases. V dropped 4 bases and J dropped 10; count of bases not matched to a gene: 12. Germline CDR1 is SGHTA and CDR2 is FQGNSA. The CDR3 extends over 15 amino acids. The CDR3 nucleotides are TGTGCCAGCAGCTCCGATAGCGGGGTCAGGGGCGAGCAGTTCTTC. This translates into CASSSDSGVRGEQFF.

The rearrangement links TRBV7-8 to TRBJ2-3; 9 nucleotides match TRBD2. J gave up 5 bases and V 7 bases, and 19 bases lay outside the gene matches. The CDR3 length is 18 residues. Germline-derived CDR1 and CDR2 are SGHVS and FQNEAQ. The CDR3 nucleotides read TGTGCCAGCATCGGAGGTAGTAGCGGGGGACTCCGGGGAGATACGCAGTATTTT. This gives the protein CASIGGSSGGLRGDTQYF.

This clone has only one observation. The chain joins TRBV13 to TRBJ2-3, with D tentatively TRBD2 (5 bases). V lost 4 bases and J lost 5, with 25 bases in between. Germline values: CDR1 PRHDT, CDR2 FYEKMQ (reference sequence). This CDR3 spans 18 amino acids. CDR3 amino acids: CASSSSAGVSGVRDTQYF. The CDR3 DNA reads as TGTGCCAGCAGCTCCTCGGCGGGCGTAAGCGGTGTTCGAGATACGCAGTATTTT.

This chain links TRBV25-1 with TRBJ2-7; 9 bases agree with TRBD1. In germline, CDR1 is MGHDK, CDR2 SYGVNS. V was pared by 2 bases and J by 2 bases, with 4 bases of the junction left unmatched. There are 15 residues in the CDR3. CDR3 residues: CASSETGGMPYEQYF. CDR3 bases: TGTGCCAGCAGTGAAACAGGGGGCATGCCCTACGAGCAGTACTTC.

This chain connects TRBV6-5 to TRBJ2-7, with D maybe TRBD1 (5 bases). The CDR3 extends over 15 amino acids. Germline V gene sequence: CDR1 MNHEY, CDR2 SVGAGI. V was clipped by 1 base and J by 5 bases, with 15 bases between them. The CDR3: CASSYFGQPTDEQYF. The DNA for the CDR3 is TGTGCCAGCAGTTACTTTGGACAACCAACAGACGAGCAGTACTTC.

This chain uses TRBV19 with TRBJ1-1; D unclear. The V end was cut by 5 bases, the J end by 5 bases, with 12 bases between. The CDR3 spans 13 residues. Germline assignment: CDR1 LNHDA and CDR2 SQIVND (reference sequence). The chain's CDR3 is CASSWGAATEAFF. CDR3 coding DNA: TGTGCCAGTAGTTGGGGAGCGGCAACTGAAGCTTTCTTT.

This chain uses TRBV5-6 with TRBJ1-6, with D tentatively TRBD1 (5 bases). Trimming left V 2 bases short and J 0 bases short, with 9 bases between. Germline V gives CDR1 SGHDT, CDR2 YYEEEE. The CDR3 runs to 16 residues. The CDR3 loop reads CASSLMDNSYNSPLHF. CDR3 coding DNA: TGTGCCAGCAGCTTAATGGACAACTCCTATAATTCACCCCTCCACTTT.

A remark on this clone: Sequence at one end of the junction differs from germline and may be a read error. The chain combines TRBV27 with TRBJ1-2, with 9 bases lining up with TRBD1. Looked up from germline, CDR1 is MNHEY and CDR2 is SMNVEV (reference sequence). The CDR3 sequence is 16 residues long. The CDR3 DNA is TGTGCCAGCAATTTAGGGGACAGGGCCCACAACTATGGCTACACCTTC. Translating gives CASNLGDRAHNYGYTF.

V and J are TRBV11-2 and TRBJ2-7; 8 nucleotides agree with TRBD1. The V segment lost 5 bases and the J segment 4 bases; nucleotides outside the gene matches: 7. This CDR3 is 14 amino acids long. Germline CDR1 and CDR2: SGHAT and FQNNGV. The CDR3 loop is CASSPRTGNYEQYF. The CDR3 DNA is TGTGCCAGCAGCCCGAGGACAGGGAATTACGAGCAGTACTTC. The full variable domain, completed using reference TRBV11-2 and TRBJ2-7, is EAGVAQSPRYKIIEKRQSVAFWCNPISGHATLYWYQQILGQGPKLLIQFQNNGVVDDSQLPKDRFSAERLKGVDSTLKIQPAKLEDSAVYLCASSPRTGNYEQYFGPGTRLTVT.

This chain links TRBV28 with TRBJ1-5; D is perhaps TRBD1 (5 bases). CDR1 is MDHEN and CDR2 is SYDVKM in the germline V gene. The CDR3 extends over 15 amino acids. V lost 9 bases and J 0 bases, leaving 15 bases between the germline ends. The CDR3 reads CASIGRGDSNQPQHF. The CDR3 nucleotides are TGTGCCAGTATAGGTCGGGGGGATAGCAATCAGCCCCAGCATTTT.

As to this clone: Other DNA sequences from this sample encode an identical CDR3 as well. The chain joins TRBV4-3 to TRBJ1-4, with 8 nucleotides matching TRBD1. The CDR3 is made up of 14 amino acids. The germline V gene has CDR1 LGHNA and CDR2 YSLEER. The trim removed 1 base at V and 11 bases at J, leaving 6 bases unmatched. The CDR3 bases are TGCGCCAGCAGCCAAGGGCAGGGGGCAGAGAAACTGTTTTTT. This sequence encodes CASSQGQGAEKLFF.

V usage is TRBV5-6 and J usage is TRBJ2-7; 13 bases line up with TRBD2. The CDR3 has 15 amino acids. Trimming removed 3 bases from V and 6 bases from J; junction bases left unmatched: 6. The V gene's germline CDR1 is SGHDT and CDR2 YYEEEE. The CDR3 sequence is CASSSGLAGISEQYF. CDR3 in DNA: TGTGCCAGCAGCTCGGGACTAGCGGGGATCAGCGAGCAGTACTTC. Looking up the rest from reference TRBV5-6 and TRBJ2-7 gives the full variable domain: DAGVTQSPTHLIKTRGQQVTLRCSPKSGHDTVSWYQQALGQGPQFIFQYYEEEERQRGNFPDRFSGHQFPNYSSELNVNALLLGDSALYLCASSSGLAGISEQYFGPGTRLTVT.

The chain links TRBV7-8 to TRBJ2-7; 9 bases line up with TRBD2. Trimming at V came to 7 bases and at J to 0 bases, leaving 10 bases not matched to a gene. The length of the CDR3 is 16 residues. CDR1 and CDR2 (germline): SGHVS, FQNEAQ. The CDR3 nucleotides read TGTGCCAGCAACCTCCGAGGCGGGGGGGCCTCCTACGAGCAGTACTTC. Its translation is CASNLRGGGASYEQYF.

For the CDR3, the DNA is TGCGCCAGCAGCCGGACAGGCGGGGTAGGTTACGAGCAGTACTTC. Protein sequence: CASSRTGGVGYEQYF. The chain carries TRBV5-1 and TRBJ2-7, with D perhaps matching TRBD1 (7 bases). The germline V gene encodes CDR1 SGHRS and CDR2 YFSETQ. The CDR3 covers 15 residues. Trimming pared 4 bases from V and 4 bases from J, leaving 18 bases between.

The V gene is TRBV5-4, the J gene TRBJ1-1; 8 bases line up with TRBD1. The CDR3 is 14 residues long. Germline V gene data show CDR1 as SGHNT and CDR2 as YYREEE (reference sequence). With 5 bases clipped from V and 5 bases from J, the junction kept 8 bases outside the gene matches. The CDR3 DNA reads TGTGCCAGCAGACCCCAGGGGGCTAAGACTGAAGCTTTCTTT. Translating gives CASRPQGAKTEAFF. The complete variable domain, with remaining parts taken from reference TRBV5-4 and TRBJ1-1, reads ETGVTQSPTHLIKTRGQQVTLRCSSQSGHNTVSWYQQALGQGPQFIFQYYREEENGRGNFPPRFSGLQFPNYSSELNVNALELDDSALYLCASRPQGAKTEAFFGQGTRLTVV.

This chain uses TRBV5-1 with TRBJ2-5; weak D call: TRBD2 (6 bases). Trimming stripped 1 base from V and 1 base from J, with 11 bases between. Germline V gene data show CDR1 as SGHRS and CDR2 as YFSETQ. This CDR3 has 15 residues. This CDR3 is CASSLSGDSQETQYF. For the CDR3, the DNA is TGCGCCAGCAGCTTGTCTGGGGACTCCCAAGAGACCCAGTACTTC.

As DNA, the CDR3 is TGTGCCAGTAGTATTCCCCCTGGACTAGCGGGAGCCTACGAGCAGTACTTC. This gives the protein CASSIPPGLAGAYEQYF. This rearrangement joins TRBV19 to TRBJ2-7; the match to TRBD2 covers 13 bases. J gave up 2 bases and V 3 bases, and 7 bases lay outside the gene matches. CDR3 size: 17 residues. Germline loops: CDR1 LNHDA, CDR2 SQIVND (reference sequence). Complete variable domain (other parts from reference TRBV19 and TRBJ2-7): DGGITQSPKYLFRKEGQNVTLSCEQNLNHDAMYWYRQDPGQGLRLIYYSQIVNDFQKGDIAEGYSVSREKKESFPLTVTSAQKNPTAFYLCASSIPPGLAGAYEQYFGPGTRLTVT.

This clone was counted a single time. This CDR3 reads CASSLSGGTNYGYTF. CDR3 in DNA: TGTGCCAGCAGTTTATCAGGAGGGACTAACTATGGCTACACCTTC. V usage is TRBV27 and J usage is TRBJ1-2, with unresolved D. The V end was cut by 0 bases, the J end by 0 bases, with 8 bases between. Per germline, CDR1 MNHEY and CDR2 SMNVEV (reference sequence). This CDR3 has 15 residues.